Each of the 27 T cell receptor beta chains below was sequenced from the same sample in a study of shared clonotypes between healthy human individuals. The table came from immunoSEQ multiplex PCR; TCRdb's copy has only in-frame clones and leaves some out. The top ten hold 0.95% to 1.5% of the sample, which has about 1.4 million clones, roughly 96% seen once. Sequenced input: naive CD4+ T cells sorted from blood. Subset denoted: CD45RA+ positively selected. Every receptor here comes from a man aged 30 to 39 in good health.

For the CDR3, the DNA is TGTGCCACCAGCAGAGACCCGGGACTAGCGGGCTACGAGCAGTACTTC. Encoded protein: CATSRDPGLAGYEQYF. The chain employs TRBV15 and TRBJ2-7, with 12 bases aligning to TRBD2. J lost 3 bases, V lost 0 bases, and 3 bases had no gene match. Germline-derived CDR1 and CDR2 are LNHNV and YYDKDF (reference sequence). The CDR3 contains 16 residues.

The genes are TRBV5-8 and TRBJ1-2; 10 bases match TRBD1. Trimming removed 3 bases from V and 8 bases from J; junction bases left unmatched: 7. The CDR3 runs 14 residues. Germline loops: CDR1 SGHTS, CDR2 YDEGEE. CDR3 sequence (DNA): TGTGCCAGCAGCTCTTTCCGGGACAGGGGAGGCTACACCTTC. Translated: CASSSFRDRGGYTF.

The rearrangement joins TRBV7-2 to TRBJ2-5, with 7 bases identical to TRBD1. CDR3 size: 13 residues. The J segment lost 5 bases and the V segment lost 2 bases, leaving 2 bases of the junction unmatched. Looked up from germline, CDR1 is SGHTA and CDR2 is FQGNSA. The CDR3 reads CASSLQGVETQYF. CDR3 bases: TGTGCCAGCAGCTTACAGGGGGTGGAGACCCAGTACTTC.

The CDR3, as DNA: TGTGCCAGCAGTTACACATTACTAAAGGATGGCTACACCTTC. It yields the protein CASSYTLLKDGYTF. The gene calls are TRBV6-5 and TRBJ1-2, with D unclear. The length of the CDR3 is 14 residues. From germline, CDR1 is MNHEY and CDR2 SVGAGI. Trimming pared 2 bases from V and 6 bases from J, leaving 13 bases between.

This chain connects TRBV9 to TRBJ2-3; D is uncertain. This CDR3 is 15 amino acids long. V was clipped by 0 bases and J by 3 bases, with 11 bases between them. CDR1 is SGDLS and CDR2 is YYNGEE in the germline V gene. DNA for the CDR3: TGTGCCAGCAGCGTAGAGCAGTCAACAACAGATACGCAGTATTTT. It yields the protein CASSVEQSTTDTQYF.

The rearrangement joins TRBV2 to TRBJ1-2, with 9 bases that match TRBD1. Germline values: CDR1 SNHLY, CDR2 FYNNEI. Trimming took 3 bases from V and 2 from J; bases not matched to a gene: 1. The CDR3 extends over 14 amino acids. The CDR3 nucleotides are TGTGCCAGCAGTGAGGACAGGGGCAACTATGGCTACACCTTC. This sequence encodes CASSEDRGNYGYTF.

The rearrangement links TRBV5-1 to TRBJ2-1, with 10 bases that match TRBD2. V lost 2 bases and J lost 5; bases outside the gene matches: 13. The CDR3 runs 18 residues. Germline loops: CDR1 SGHRS, CDR2 YFSETQ. CDR3: CASSLGLAGEGLHNEQFF. The CDR3 nucleotides read TGCGCCAGCAGCTTAGGGCTAGCGGGAGAGGGGTTACACAATGAGCAGTTCTTC.

The chain employs TRBV10-3 and TRBJ2-3, with TRBD2 as a possible D gene (5 bases). This CDR3 has 17 amino acids. CDR1 and CDR2 from the germline V gene are ENHRY and SYGVKD. Trimming removed 4 bases at V and 5 bases at J, with 22 bases between. The CDR3 here is CAISGKSRISDGDTQYF. CDR3 sequence (DNA): TGTGCCATCAGTGGGAAGTCTCGTATTAGCGATGGAGATACGCAGTATTTT.

This chain connects TRBV28 to TRBJ1-2; D uncertain. The CDR3 is 13 amino acids. Germline V gives CDR1 MDHEN, CDR2 SYDVKM. Trimming cost V 5 bases and J 2 bases, with 9 bases left between them. The CDR3, as DNA: TGTGCCAGCAGTCTAACACCCAACTATGGCTACACCTTC. It codes for CASSLTPNYGYTF.

The rearrangement joins TRBV5-6 to TRBJ2-5, with D tentatively TRBD2 (6 bases). The CDR3 loop spans 16 amino acids. In germline, CDR1 is SGHDT, CDR2 YYEEEE. The germline V and J ends were trimmed by 0 bases and 4 bases, with 16 bases remaining between them. The CDR3 DNA follows: TGTGCCAGCAGCTTGGTTGGGGGGAGTGATAGAGAGACCCAGTACTTC. Translation: CASSLVGGSDRETQYF.

This chain links TRBV7-9 with TRBJ2-3; TRBD1 might be the D (5 bases). Germline-derived CDR1 and CDR2 are SEHNR and FQNEAQ (reference sequence). V lost 5 bases, J lost 0 bases, and 12 bases lay in between. The CDR3 loop spans 15 amino acids. CDR3 protein: CASSVDRASTDTQYF. The CDR3 DNA is TGTGCCAGCAGCGTTGACAGAGCTAGCACAGATACGCAGTATTTT.

J is TRBJ2-5 and V is TRBV5-4; possibly TRBD1 for D (5 bases). Germline V gene lookup returns CDR1 SGHNT and CDR2 YYREEE (reference sequence). Trimming took off 4 bases at V and 0 bases at J, with 16 bases between the two ends. CDR3 length: 16 amino acids. The CDR3 DNA reads as TGTGCCAGCAGCCTAGGCAGGGTCTTGTACCAAGAGACCCAGTACTTC. It specifies CASSLGRVLYQETQYF.

Details on this clone: This same CDR3 is encoded by further DNA sequences in the sample. This chain connects TRBV28 to TRBJ1-4, with D maybe TRBD1 (5 bases). The V gene's germline CDR1 is MDHEN and CDR2 SYDVKM. The CDR3 runs 13 residues. Trimming took off 6 bases at V and 5 bases at J, with 10 bases between the two ends. The CDR3 is CASSWGGNEKLFF. The CDR3 DNA reads TGTGCCAGCAGCTGGGGGGGGAATGAAAAACTGTTTTTT.

The J gene is TRBJ1-2, the V gene TRBV5-4, with TRBD1 matching over 9 bases. The germline V gene has CDR1 SGHNT and CDR2 YYREEE (reference sequence). Trimming at V came to 4 bases and at J to 8 bases, leaving 12 bases not matched to a gene. This CDR3 is built from 15 residues. Here the CDR3 DNA reads TGTGCCAGCAGCCCCCGGGACAGGGAGACGTCCGGCTACACCTTC. Translated, it gives CASSPRDRETSGYTF.

The gene calls are TRBV28 and TRBJ2-5, with TRBD2 matching 9 bases. Germline CDR1 MDHEN, CDR2 SYDVKM. The CDR3 has 14 amino acids. Trimming cost V 8 bases and J 1 base; bases outside gene matches: 5. In nucleotides, the CDR3 is TGTGCCAGCCGAAGACTAGCGGTCCAAGAGACCCAGTACTTC. The encoded protein is CASRRLAVQETQYF. Variable domain in full (rest from reference TRBV28 and TRBJ2-5): DVKVTQSSRYLVKRTGEKVFLECVQDMDHENMFWYRQDPGLGLRLIYFSYDVKMKEKGDIPEGYSVSREKKERFSLILESASTNQTSMYLCASRRLAVQETQYFGPGTRLLVL.

This chain uses TRBV14 with TRBJ2-5, with D unresolved. The CDR3 sequence is 17 residues long. Trimming took 4 bases from V and 0 from J, leaving 18 bases between them. In germline, CDR1 is SGHDN, CDR2 FVKESK. DNA for the CDR3: TGTGCCAGCAGCCGGATAAGTACCTACCCGTACCAAGAGACCCAGTACTTC. Translated: CASSRISTYPYQETQYF.

The CDR3: CASTPGPQSHEQYF. CDR3 sequence (DNA): TGCGCCAGCACCCCGGGACCCCAGTCCCACGAGCAGTACTTC. The rearrangement joins TRBV5-1 to TRBJ2-7; either TRBD1 or TRBD2 may fit D (5 bases each). This CDR3 comprises 14 residues. The ends were cut back, 6 bases at V and 5 bases at J, with 18 bases in the middle. Germline V gives CDR1 SGHRS, CDR2 YFSETQ.

The V gene is TRBV29-1, the J gene TRBJ2-6; D remains ambiguous. CDR1 is SQVTM and CDR2 is ANQGSEA in the germline V gene. The CDR3 runs to 13 residues. V shed 6 bases and J shed 2 bases, with 8 bases lying between them. CDR3 nucleotides: TGCAGCGTGACTCCGCCTGGGGCCAACGTCCTGACTTTC. Translating it yields CSVTPPGANVLTF.

The DNA for the CDR3 is TGTGCCAGCAGCCAATGGACAGGGGGCTCAGATACGCAGTATTTT. Amino acid sequence: CASSQWTGGSDTQYF. V usage is TRBV14 and J usage is TRBJ2-3, with TRBD1 identical over 11 bases. Per the germline V gene, CDR1 is SGHDN and CDR2 is FVKESK. This CDR3 region has 15 residues. Losses at the gene ends were 2 bases for V and 4 bases for J; bases not matched to a gene: 2. The full variable domain, with the rest looked up from reference TRBV14 and TRBJ2-3, is EAGVTQFPSHSVIEKGQTVTLRCDPISGHDNLYWYRRVMGKEIKFLLHFVKESKQDESGMPNNRFLAERTGGTYSTLKVQPAELEDSGVYFCASSQWTGGSDTQYFGPGTRLTVL.

The sample holds one count of this clone. The V and J genes are TRBV4-1 and TRBJ2-5; D unresolved. CDR3 length equals 15 residues. From germline, CDR1 is MGHRA and CDR2 YSYEKL. The V end lost 5 bases, the J end lost 5 bases, and 18 bases lay between the germline ends. DNA of the CDR3: TGCGCCAGCAGCGCCAATGCTTTGGGGTCTGAGACCCAGTACTTC. The encoded protein is CASSANALGSETQYF.

The V gene is TRBV14, the J gene TRBJ2-7, with D perhaps TRBD1 (6 bases). Germline values: CDR1 SGHDN, CDR2 FVKESK. The CDR3 is 15 amino acids. V was shortened by 4 bases and J by 6 bases, with 19 bases between the two germline ends. CDR3 nucleotide sequence: TGTGCCAGCAGCCGTTCAGGGGCTTCAAGAGGCGAGCAGTACTTC. Protein: CASSRSGASRGEQYF. Variable domain in full (rest from reference TRBV14 and TRBJ2-7): EAGVTQFPSHSVIEKGQTVTLRCDPISGHDNLYWYRRVMGKEIKFLLHFVKESKQDESGMPNNRFLAERTGGTYSTLKVQPAELEDSGVYFCASSRSGASRGEQYFGPGTRLTVT.

This clone showed up just once. This chain joins TRBV19 and TRBJ2-5, with 11 nucleotides matching TRBD1. Germline V lookup: CDR1 LNHDA, CDR2 SQIVND (reference sequence). The junction had 3 bases not matched to a gene; V was cut back by 1 base and J by 2 bases. The CDR3 loop spans 16 amino acids. This CDR3 reads CASSIGTGGRQETQYF. Here the CDR3 DNA reads TGTGCCAGTAGTATAGGGACAGGGGGCCGTCAAGAGACCCAGTACTTC.

The CDR3 DNA reads as TGTGCCAGCAGTTACTCGGAGCAAGAGACCCAGTACTTC. It yields the protein CASSYSEQETQYF. This sequence joins TRBV6-5 and TRBJ2-5; no firm D call. Germline V lookup: CDR1 MNHEY, CDR2 SVGAGI. V was cut by 0 bases and J by 2 bases, with 4 bases left in between. The CDR3 has 13 residues.

Here the CDR3 reads CASSPRDSYGYTF. In DNA, the CDR3 is TGTGCCAGCAGCCCCCGGGACAGCTATGGCTACACCTTC. The genes are TRBV14 and TRBJ1-2, with 7 bases aligning to TRBD1. The trim removed 4 bases at V and 4 bases at J, leaving 3 bases unmatched. Germline-derived CDR1 and CDR2 are SGHDN and FVKESK. The CDR3 consists of 13 residues.

This chain uses TRBV5-5 with TRBJ2-7, with D possibly TRBD1 on 5 matching bases. V was shortened by 1 base and J by 3 bases, with 14 bases between the two germline ends. Per germline, CDR1 SGHKS and CDR2 YYEKEE (reference sequence). The CDR3 contains 15 residues. Written as DNA, the CDR3 is TGTGCCAGCAGCTTGTTGTCTGGGGCATTCTACGAGCAGTACTTC. This gives the protein CASSLLSGAFYEQYF.

This rearrangement joins TRBV6-6 to TRBJ1-1; D gene unclear. Germline-derived CDR1 and CDR2 are MNHNY and SVGAGI (reference sequence). The CDR3 is 13 amino acids. Trimming removed 1 base at V and 1 base at J, with 4 bases between. The CDR3 nucleotides read TGTGCCAGCAGTTACTTCGAGAACACTGAAGCTTTCTTT. The encoded protein is CASSYFENTEAFF.

V and J are TRBV25-1 and TRBJ2-3; no clear D. This CDR3 region has 14 residues. The V end was cut by 0 bases, the J end by 0 bases, with 4 bases between. Germline-derived CDR1 and CDR2 are MGHDK and SYGVNS. As DNA, the CDR3 is TGTGCCAGCAGTGAATATCTGAGCACAGATACGCAGTATTTT. It codes for CASSEYLSTDTQYF.